This T cell receptor (beta chain) was identified during a study of blood T cell repertoires in COVID-19. The data were produced by immunoSEQ multiplex PCR, yet TCRdb's version contains in-frame clones alone and is incomplete. Of around 280,000 clones listed, roughly 86% are singletons. The CDR3 consists of 16 residues. Per germline, CDR1 SGHDN and CDR2 FVKESK. The trim removed 0 bases at V and 3 bases at J, leaving 4 bases unmatched. This clone was counted once. The material sequenced was peripheral blood. The source of this sequence is a woman aged 25 to 39 who had recovered from COVID-19. The rearrangement links TRBV14 to TRBJ1-1; 10 positions match TRBD1. In nucleotides, the CDR3 is TGTGCCAGCAGCCAAGATCCCGGGACAGGGGACACTGAAGCTTTCTTT. Encoded protein: CASSQDPGTGDTEAFF.